The clone carrying this T cell receptor beta chain was observed a handful of times. Its antigen is not known. The data originate from a study of T-cell memory formation after mild COVID-19. General study results and limits: Chiefly within CM and EM were the contracting CD4+ clones; CD8+ ones were within EMRA. Among clones peaking at day 37 in the second wave, SARS-CoV-2 specificity remained unconfirmed. Clones that shrank (day 15 to 85) were balanced CD4/CD8, whereas later expanders leaned CD4+. That cross-reactive memory joined was suggested by some responding clones appearing in pre-infection memory.

This CDR3 region has 12 residues. Looked up from germline, CDR1 is MRHNA and CDR2 is SNTAGT. V dropped 10 bases and J dropped 10 bases, with 17 bases sitting between them. From the 5' RACE reads, TCRdb called clonotypes with MiXCR, one entry per CDR3 protein. The sample includes some 130,000 distinct CDR3 sequences, approximately 16% of them seen just once. Sequenced sample: PBMCs or a T cell subset sorted from them (not recorded which). This chain joins TRBV6-4 and TRBJ2-1; either TRBD1 or TRBD2 may fit D (6 bases each). The source of this sequence is an adult woman who had mild COVID-19 (a few samples of this study predate the infection). Cell type and time point are not known. The chain's CDR3 is CATGWGAEEQFF. For the CDR3, the DNA is TGTGCCACCGGCTGGGGGGCGGAAGAGCAGTTCTTC.